A selection of T cell receptor beta chains follows, all from one sample in a study of shared clonotypes between healthy human individuals. Assay used: immunoSEQ multiplex PCR; TCRdb lists only in-frame clones, some missing. The sample yields some 1.5 million clones, around 97% seen once. Sequenced: naive CD4+ T cells sorted from blood. Receptors originate from a man aged 25 to 45 in good health. The CDR3 runs from the conserved cysteine through the conserved F or W. The D gene is left open where the match is weak. The size entry is marked missing in some rows and otherwise reads once, few, many or a size class.

D gene: TRBD1
clone size: .
J gene: TRBJ1-5
V gene: TRBV28
CDR3 protein: CASSFRQGGGDQPQHF
CDR3 DNA: TGTGCCAGCAGTTTCCGACAGGGGGGAGGGGATCAGCCCCAGCATTTT

D gene: .
clone size: .
J gene: TRBJ2-1
V gene: TRBV28
CDR3 protein: CASRTLAPTDEQFF
CDR3 DNA: TGTGCCAGCAGAACACTAGCTCCTACGGATGAGCAGTTCTTC

D gene: TRBD1
clone size: .
J gene: TRBJ2-1
V gene: TRBV7-8
CDR3 protein: CASSPQGAPYNEQFF
CDR3 DNA: TGTGCCAGCAGCCCGCAGGGGGCCCCCTACAATGAGCAGTTCTTC

D gene: TRBD2
clone size: .
J gene: TRBJ2-2
V gene: TRBV14
CDR3 protein: CASSQESTSGSTGELFF
CDR3 DNA: TGTGCCAGCAGCCAAGAGAGTACTAGCGGGAGCACCGGGGAGCTGTTTTTT

D gene: .
clone size: .
J gene: TRBJ2-7
V gene: TRBV28
CDR3 protein: CASMVGSYEQYF
CDR3 DNA: TGTGCCAGCATGGTGGGCTCCTACGAGCAGTACTTC

D gene: TRBD1
clone size: .
J gene: TRBJ2-7
V gene: TRBV9
CDR3 protein: CASSVGDSDYEQYF
CDR3 DNA: TGTGCCAGCAGCGTTGGGGACAGCGACTACGAGCAGTACTTC

D gene: TRBD2
clone size: .
J gene: TRBJ2-1
V gene: TRBV18
CDR3 protein: CASSPLTGGTKYNEQFF
CDR3 DNA: TGTGCCAGCTCACCACTAACCGGCGGGACTAAATACAATGAGCAGTTCTTC

D gene: TRBD2
clone size: .
J gene: TRBJ2-7
V gene: TRBV28
CDR3 protein: CASFAGTSYEQYF
CDR3 DNA: TGTGCCAGTTTTGCCGGGACTAGCTACGAGCAGTACTTC

D gene: .
clone size: .
J gene: TRBJ2-1
V gene: TRBV28
CDR3 protein: CASSEPGGWEQFF
CDR3 DNA: TGTGCCAGCAGTGAGCCCGGGGGCTGGGAGCAGTTCTTC

D gene: .
clone size: once
J gene: TRBJ2-6
V gene: TRBV5-4
CDR3 protein: CASSLGFRFSGANVLTF
CDR3 DNA: TGTGCCAGCAGCCTGGGTTTCAGGTTTTCTGGGGCCAACGTCCTGACTTTC

D gene: .
clone size: .
J gene: TRBJ2-5
V gene: TRBV10-3
CDR3 protein: CAISGNGGETQYF
CDR3 DNA: TGTGCCATCAGTGGTAATGGCGGTGAGACCCAGTACTTC

D gene: TRBD2
clone size: .
J gene: TRBJ2-3
V gene: TRBV19
CDR3 protein: CASSRTSGMRDTQYF
CDR3 DNA: TGTGCCAGTAGTCGGACTAGCGGGATGCGGGATACGCAGTATTTT

D gene: TRBD1
clone size: .
J gene: TRBJ2-2
V gene: TRBV5-1
CDR3 protein: CASSLRTGTGNTGELFF
CDR3 DNA: TGCGCCAGCAGCTTGCGAACCGGGACAGGGAACACCGGGGAGCTGTTTTTT

D gene: .
clone size: .
J gene: TRBJ2-1
V gene: TRBV25-1
CDR3 protein: CASSDPGREQFF
CDR3 DNA: TGTGCCAGCAGTGACCCGGGACGAGAGCAGTTCTTC

D gene: .
clone size: .
J gene: TRBJ2-1
V gene: TRBV18
CDR3 protein: CASSLLRDAGLLYNEQFF
CDR3 DNA: TGTGCCAGCTCACTTTTAAGGGACGCGGGGTTATTATACAATGAGCAGTTCTTC

D gene: TRBD2
clone size: .
J gene: TRBJ2-3
V gene: TRBV27
CDR3 protein: CASSSRTSGISTDTQYF
CDR3 DNA: TGTGCCAGCAGTTCCCGGACTAGCGGCATAAGCACAGATACGCAGTATTTT

D gene: .
clone size: .
J gene: TRBJ2-3
V gene: TRBV7-3
CDR3 protein: CASSSVTDTQYF
CDR3 DNA: TGTGCCAGCAGCTCCGTCACAGATACGCAGTATTTT